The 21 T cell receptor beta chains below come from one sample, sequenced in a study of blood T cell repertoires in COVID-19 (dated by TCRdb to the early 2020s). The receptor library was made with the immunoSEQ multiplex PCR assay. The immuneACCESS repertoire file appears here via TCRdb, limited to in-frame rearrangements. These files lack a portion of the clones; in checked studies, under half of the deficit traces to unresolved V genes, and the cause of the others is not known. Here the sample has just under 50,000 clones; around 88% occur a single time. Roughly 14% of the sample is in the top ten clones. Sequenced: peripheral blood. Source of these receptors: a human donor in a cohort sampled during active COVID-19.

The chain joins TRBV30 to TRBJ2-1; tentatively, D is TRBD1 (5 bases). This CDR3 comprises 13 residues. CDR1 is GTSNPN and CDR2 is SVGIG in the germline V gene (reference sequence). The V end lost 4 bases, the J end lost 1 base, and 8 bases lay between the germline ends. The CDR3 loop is CAWTQGSYNEQFF. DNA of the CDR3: TGTGCCTGGACGCAGGGTTCCTACAATGAGCAGTTCTTC.

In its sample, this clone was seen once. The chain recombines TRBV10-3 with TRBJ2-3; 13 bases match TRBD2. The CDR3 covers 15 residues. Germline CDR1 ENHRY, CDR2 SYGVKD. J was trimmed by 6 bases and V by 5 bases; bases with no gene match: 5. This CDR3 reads CAISTGTSGTDTQYF. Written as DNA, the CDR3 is TGTGCCATCAGTACCGGGACTAGCGGGACGGATACGCAGTATTTT.

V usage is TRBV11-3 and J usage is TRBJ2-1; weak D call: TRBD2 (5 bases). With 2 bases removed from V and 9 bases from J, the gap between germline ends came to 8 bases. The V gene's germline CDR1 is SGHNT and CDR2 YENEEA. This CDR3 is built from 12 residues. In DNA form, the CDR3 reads TGTGCCAGCAGCTTAAGCGGCGGTGAGCAGTTCTTC. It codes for CASSLSGGEQFF.

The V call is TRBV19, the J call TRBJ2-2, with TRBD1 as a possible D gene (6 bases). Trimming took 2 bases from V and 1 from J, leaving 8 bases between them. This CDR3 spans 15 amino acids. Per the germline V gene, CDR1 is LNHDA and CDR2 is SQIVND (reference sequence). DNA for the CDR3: TGTGCCAGTAGTATAACAGGGCAGAACACCGGGGAGCTGTTTTTT. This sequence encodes CASSITGQNTGELFF. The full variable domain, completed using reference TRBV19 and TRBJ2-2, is DGGITQSPKYLFRKEGQNVTLSCEQNLNHDAMYWYRQDPGQGLRLIYYSQIVNDFQKGDIAEGYSVSREKKESFPLTVTSAQKNPTAFYLCASSITGQNTGELFFGEGSRLTVL.

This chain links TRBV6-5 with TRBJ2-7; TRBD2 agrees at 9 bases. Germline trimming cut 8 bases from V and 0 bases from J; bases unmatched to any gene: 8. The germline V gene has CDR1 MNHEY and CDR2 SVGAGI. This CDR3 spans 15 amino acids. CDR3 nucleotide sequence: TGTGCCAGCTTTAGCGGGGGCGCCATCTCCTACGAGCAGTACTTC. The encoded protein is CASFSGGAISYEQYF.

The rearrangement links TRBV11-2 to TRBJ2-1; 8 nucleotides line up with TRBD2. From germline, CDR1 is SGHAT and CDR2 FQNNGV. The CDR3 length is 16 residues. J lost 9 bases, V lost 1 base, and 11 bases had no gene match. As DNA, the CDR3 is TGTGCCAGCAGCTTAGTTTTCGCGGGGGGCCGGGGTGAGCAGTTCTTC. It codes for CASSLVFAGGRGEQFF.

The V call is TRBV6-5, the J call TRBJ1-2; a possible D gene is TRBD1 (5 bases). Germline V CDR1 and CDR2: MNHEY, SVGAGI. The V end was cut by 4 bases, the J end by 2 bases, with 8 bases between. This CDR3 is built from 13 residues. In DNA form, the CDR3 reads TGTGCCAGCAGTTTAGACAGCAACTATGGCTACACCTTC. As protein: CASSLDSNYGYTF.

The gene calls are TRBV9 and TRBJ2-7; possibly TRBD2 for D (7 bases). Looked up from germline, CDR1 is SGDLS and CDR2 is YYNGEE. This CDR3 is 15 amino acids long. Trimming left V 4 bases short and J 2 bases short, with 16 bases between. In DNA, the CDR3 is TGTGCCAGCAGCACTCGCGGGGGCTTCCCCTACGAGCAGTACTTC. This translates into CASSTRGGFPYEQYF.

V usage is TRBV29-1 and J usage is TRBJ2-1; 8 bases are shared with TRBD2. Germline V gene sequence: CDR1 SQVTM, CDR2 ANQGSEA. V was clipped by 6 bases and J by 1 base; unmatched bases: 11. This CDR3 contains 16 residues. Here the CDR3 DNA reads TGCAGCGTGGACCTAAGCGGGAGTAAATCCTACAATGAGCAGTTCTTC. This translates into CSVDLSGSKSYNEQFF.

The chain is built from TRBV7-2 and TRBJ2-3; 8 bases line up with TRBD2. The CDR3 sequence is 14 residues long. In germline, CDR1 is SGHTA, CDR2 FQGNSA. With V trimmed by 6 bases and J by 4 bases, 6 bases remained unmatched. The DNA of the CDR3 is TGTGCCAGCAGAGGAGCGGGAGAGCCAGATACGCAGTATTTT. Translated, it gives CASRGAGEPDTQYF. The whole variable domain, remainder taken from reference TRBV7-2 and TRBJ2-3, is GAGVSQSPSNKVTEKGKDVELRCDPISGHTALYWYRQSLGQGLEFLIYFQGNSAPDKSGLPSDRFSAERTGGSVSTLTIQRTQQEDSAVYLCASRGAGEPDTQYFGPGTRLTVL.

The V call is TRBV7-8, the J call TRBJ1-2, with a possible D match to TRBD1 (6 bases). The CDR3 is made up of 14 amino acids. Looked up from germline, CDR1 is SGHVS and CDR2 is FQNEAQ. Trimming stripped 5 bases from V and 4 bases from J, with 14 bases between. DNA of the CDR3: TGTGCCAGCAGCGTAACCGGGACATCCTATGGCTACACCTTC. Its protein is CASSVTGTSYGYTF.

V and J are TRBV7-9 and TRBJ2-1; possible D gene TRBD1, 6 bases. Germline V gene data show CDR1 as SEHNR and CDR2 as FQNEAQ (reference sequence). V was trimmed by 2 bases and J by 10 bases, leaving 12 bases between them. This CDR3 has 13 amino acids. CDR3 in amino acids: CASSLTDRTEQFF. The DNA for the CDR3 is TGTGCCAGCAGCTTAACCGACAGGACGGAGCAGTTCTTC.

CDR3 sequence reads: CASSLNLAGGFHGQETQYF. The CDR3 DNA reads as TGCGCCAGCAGCTTGAATCTTGCGGGGGGATTTCATGGCCAAGAGACCCAGTACTTC. This chain links TRBV5-1 with TRBJ2-5, with TRBD2 identical over 8 bases. The CDR3 extends over 19 amino acids. Germline lookup yields CDR1 SGHRS and CDR2 YFSETQ. The V segment lost 1 base and the J segment 1 base; nucleotides outside the gene matches: 15.

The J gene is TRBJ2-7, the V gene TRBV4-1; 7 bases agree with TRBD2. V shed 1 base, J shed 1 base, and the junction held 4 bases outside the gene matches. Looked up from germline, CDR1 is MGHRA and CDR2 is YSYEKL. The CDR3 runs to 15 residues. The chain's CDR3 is CASSQGALASYEQYF. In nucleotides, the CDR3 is TGCGCCAGCAGCCAAGGAGCACTAGCGTCCTACGAGCAGTACTTC.

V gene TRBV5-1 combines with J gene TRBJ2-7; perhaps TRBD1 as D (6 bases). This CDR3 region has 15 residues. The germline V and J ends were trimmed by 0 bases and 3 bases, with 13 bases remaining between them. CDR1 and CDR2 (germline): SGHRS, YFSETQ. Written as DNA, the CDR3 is TGCGCCAGCAGCTTGGAAGGCCAGGGGAGCTACGAGCAGTACTTC. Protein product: CASSLEGQGSYEQYF. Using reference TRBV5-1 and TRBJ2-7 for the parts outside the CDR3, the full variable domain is KAGVTQTPRYLIKTRGQQVTLSCSPISGHRSVSWYQQTPGQGLQFLFEYFSETQRNKGNFPGRFSGRQFSNSRSEMNVSTLELGDSALYLCASSLEGQGSYEQYFGPGTRLTVT.

The CDR3, as DNA: TGTGCCAGCAGCCCCGGGGAAACTAGCAATCAGCCCCAGCATTTT. Protein product: CASSPGETSNQPQHF. J is TRBJ1-5 and V is TRBV6-5, with D uncertain. Trimming took 6 bases from V and 0 from J, leaving 12 bases between them. CDR1 is MNHEY and CDR2 is SVGAGI in the germline V gene. This CDR3 has 15 residues.

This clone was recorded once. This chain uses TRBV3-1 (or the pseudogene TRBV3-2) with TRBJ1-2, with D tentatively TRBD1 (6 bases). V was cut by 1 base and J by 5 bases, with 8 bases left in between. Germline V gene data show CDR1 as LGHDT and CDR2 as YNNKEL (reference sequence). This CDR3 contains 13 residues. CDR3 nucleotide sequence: TGTGCCAGCAGCCAAGTACAGGGTTATGGCTACACCTTC. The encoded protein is CASSQVQGYGYTF.

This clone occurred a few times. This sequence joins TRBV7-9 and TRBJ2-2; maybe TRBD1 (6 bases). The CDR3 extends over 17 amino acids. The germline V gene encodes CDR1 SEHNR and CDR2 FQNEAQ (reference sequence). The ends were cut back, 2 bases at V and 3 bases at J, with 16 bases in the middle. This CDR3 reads CASSLRGIGYDTGELFF. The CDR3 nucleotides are TGTGCCAGCAGCTTAAGGGGGATAGGGTACGACACCGGGGAGCTGTTTTTT.

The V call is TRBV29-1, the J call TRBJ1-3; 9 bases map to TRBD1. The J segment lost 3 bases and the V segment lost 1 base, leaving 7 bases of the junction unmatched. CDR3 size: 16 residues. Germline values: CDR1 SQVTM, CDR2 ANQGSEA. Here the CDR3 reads CSVEVFGQGFGNTIYF. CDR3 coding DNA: TGCAGCGTTGAAGTTTTCGGACAGGGGTTTGGAAACACCATATATTTT.

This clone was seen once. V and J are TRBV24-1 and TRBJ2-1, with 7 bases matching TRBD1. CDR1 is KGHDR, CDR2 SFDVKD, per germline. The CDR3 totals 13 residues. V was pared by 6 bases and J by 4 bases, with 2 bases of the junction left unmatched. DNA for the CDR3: TGTGCCACCAGTCGGGGACAGTACAATGAGCAGTTCTTC. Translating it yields CATSRGQYNEQFF.

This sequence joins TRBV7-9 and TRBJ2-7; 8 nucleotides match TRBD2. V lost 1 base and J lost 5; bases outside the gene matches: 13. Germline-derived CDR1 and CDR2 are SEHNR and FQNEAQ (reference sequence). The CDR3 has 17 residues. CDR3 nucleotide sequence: TGTGCCAGCAGCTTAGGGGGCCTTGGCGGGAGGTACCACGAGCAGTACTTC. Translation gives CASSLGGLGGRYHEQYF.